Included here is one T cell receptor beta chain sequence, with context. Antigen: not known. This sample was taken from a study of shared clonotypes between healthy human individuals. The study's findings and limits: Across subsets, estimated richness was generally greater for naive than for memory populations.

CDR1 is SGHRS and CDR2 is YFSETQ in the germline V gene. CDR3 length: 15 amino acids. V was pared by 0 bases and J by 10 bases, with 10 bases of the junction left unmatched. Samples underwent the assay at deep level. TCRdb's copy holds only in-frame clones and misses some; the assay was immunoSEQ multiplex PCR. Of 1,400,000 or so clones listed, about 98.5% are singletons. This clonotype was sampled from a young man in good health. The chain combines TRBV5-1 with TRBJ1-3; 7 nucleotides match TRBD1. The specimen was naive CD4+ T cells sorted from blood. Subset noted: CD45RA+ positively selected. As DNA, the CDR3 is TGCGCCAGCAGCTTGGCCGGGCGACAGGGAGAAACCATATATTTT. Protein product: CASSLAGRQGETIYF.